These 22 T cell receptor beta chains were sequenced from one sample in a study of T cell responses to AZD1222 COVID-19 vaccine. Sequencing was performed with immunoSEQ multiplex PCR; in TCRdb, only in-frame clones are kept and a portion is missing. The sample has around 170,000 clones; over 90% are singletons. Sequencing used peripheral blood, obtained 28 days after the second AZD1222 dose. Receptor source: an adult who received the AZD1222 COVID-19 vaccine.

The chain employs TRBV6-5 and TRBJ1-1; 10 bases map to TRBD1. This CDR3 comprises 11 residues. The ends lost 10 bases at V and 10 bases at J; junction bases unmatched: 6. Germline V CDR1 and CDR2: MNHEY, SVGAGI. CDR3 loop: CATTRDRGAFF. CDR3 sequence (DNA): TGTGCCACCACCCGGGACAGGGGAGCTTTCTTT.

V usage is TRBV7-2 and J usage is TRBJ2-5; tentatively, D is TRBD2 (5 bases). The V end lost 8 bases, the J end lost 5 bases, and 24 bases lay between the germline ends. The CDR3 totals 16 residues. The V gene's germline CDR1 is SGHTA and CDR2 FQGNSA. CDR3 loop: CASGLDRTEIRETQYF. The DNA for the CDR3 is TGTGCCAGCGGACTGGATCGCACTGAGATCCGGGAGACCCAGTACTTC.

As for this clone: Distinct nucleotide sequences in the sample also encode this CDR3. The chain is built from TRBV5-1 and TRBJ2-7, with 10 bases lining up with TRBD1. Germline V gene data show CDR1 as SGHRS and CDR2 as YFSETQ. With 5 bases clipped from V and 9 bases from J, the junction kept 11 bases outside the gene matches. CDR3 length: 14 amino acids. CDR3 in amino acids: CASSQTGGGGWQYF. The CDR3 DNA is TGCGCCAGCAGTCAGACAGGGGGCGGGGGCTGGCAGTACTTC.

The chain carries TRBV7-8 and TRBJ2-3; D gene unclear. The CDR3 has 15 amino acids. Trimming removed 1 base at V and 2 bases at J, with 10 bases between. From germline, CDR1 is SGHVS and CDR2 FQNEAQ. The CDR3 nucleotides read TGTGCCAGCAGCTTAGACTCAGCTCTCACAGATACGCAGTATTTT. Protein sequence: CASSLDSALTDTQYF.

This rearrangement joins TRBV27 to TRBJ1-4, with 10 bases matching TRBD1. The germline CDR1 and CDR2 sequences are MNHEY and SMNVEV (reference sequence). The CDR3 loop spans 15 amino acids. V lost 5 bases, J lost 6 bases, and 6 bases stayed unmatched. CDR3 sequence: CASSSPGTGDEKLFF. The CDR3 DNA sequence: TGTGCCAGCAGTAGCCCCGGGACAGGGGATGAAAAACTGTTTTTT.

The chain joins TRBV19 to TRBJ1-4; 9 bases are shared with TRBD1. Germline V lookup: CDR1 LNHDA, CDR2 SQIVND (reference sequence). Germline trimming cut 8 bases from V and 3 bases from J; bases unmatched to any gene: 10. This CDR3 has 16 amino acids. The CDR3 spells CASGRTGVTANEKLFF. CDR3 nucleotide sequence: TGTGCCAGTGGGAGGACAGGGGTCACTGCTAATGAAAAACTGTTTTTT. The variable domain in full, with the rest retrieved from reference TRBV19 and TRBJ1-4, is DGGITQSPKYLFRKEGQNVTLSCEQNLNHDAMYWYRQDPGQGLRLIYYSQIVNDFQKGDIAEGYSVSREKKESFPLTVTSAQKNPTAFYLCASGRTGVTANEKLFFGSGTQLSVL.

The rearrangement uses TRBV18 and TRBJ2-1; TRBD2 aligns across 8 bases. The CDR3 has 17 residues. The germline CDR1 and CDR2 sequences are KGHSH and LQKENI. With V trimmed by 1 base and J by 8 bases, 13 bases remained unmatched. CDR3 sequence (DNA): TGTGCCAGCTCACCACGTCTAGCGGGTGGTATCGTCGATGAGCAGTTCTTC. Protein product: CASSPRLAGGIVDEQFF. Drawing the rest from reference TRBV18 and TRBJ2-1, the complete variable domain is NAGVMQNPRHLVRRRGQEARLRCSPMKGHSHVYWYRQLPEEGLKFMVYLQKENIIDESGMPKERFSAEFPKEGPSILRIQQVVRGDSAAYFCASSPRLAGGIVDEQFFGPGTRLTVL.

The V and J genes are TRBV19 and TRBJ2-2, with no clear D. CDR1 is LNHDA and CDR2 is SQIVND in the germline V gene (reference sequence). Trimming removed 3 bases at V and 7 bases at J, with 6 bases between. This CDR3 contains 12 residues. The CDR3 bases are TGTGCCAGTAGTATTTATGGCGGGGAGCTGTTTTTT. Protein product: CASSIYGGELFF.

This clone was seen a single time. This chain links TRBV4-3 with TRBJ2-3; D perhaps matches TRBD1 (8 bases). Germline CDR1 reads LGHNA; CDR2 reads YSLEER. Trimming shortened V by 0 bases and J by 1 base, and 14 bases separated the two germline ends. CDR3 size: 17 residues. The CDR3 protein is CASSQDPTGGGTDTQYF. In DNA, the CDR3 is TGCGCCAGCAGCCAAGATCCCACAGGGGGGGGCACAGATACGCAGTATTTT.

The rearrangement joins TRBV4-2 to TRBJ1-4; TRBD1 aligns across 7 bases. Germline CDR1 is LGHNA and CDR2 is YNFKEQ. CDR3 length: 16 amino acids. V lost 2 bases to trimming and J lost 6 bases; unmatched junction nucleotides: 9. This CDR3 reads CASSQPAGTADEKLFF. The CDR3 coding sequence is TGTGCCAGCAGCCAACCTGCCGGGACAGCGGATGAAAAACTGTTTTTT.

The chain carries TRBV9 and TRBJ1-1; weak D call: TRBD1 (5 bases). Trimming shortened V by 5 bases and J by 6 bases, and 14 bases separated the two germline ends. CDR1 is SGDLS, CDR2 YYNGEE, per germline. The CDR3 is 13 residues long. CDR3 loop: CASRGPGQAEAFF. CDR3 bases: TGTGCCAGCAGGGGACCCGGGCAAGCTGAAGCTTTCTTT.

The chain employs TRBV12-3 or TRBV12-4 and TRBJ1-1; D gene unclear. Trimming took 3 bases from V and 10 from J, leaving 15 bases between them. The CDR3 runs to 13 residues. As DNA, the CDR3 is TGTGCCAGCAGTTTTACCCCTGGGGTCGGAGCTTTCTTT. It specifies CASSFTPGVGAFF.

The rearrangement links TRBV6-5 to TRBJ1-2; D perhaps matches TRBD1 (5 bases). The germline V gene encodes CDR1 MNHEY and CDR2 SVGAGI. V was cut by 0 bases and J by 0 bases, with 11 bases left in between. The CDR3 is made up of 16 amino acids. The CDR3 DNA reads TGTGCCAGCAGTTACTCTGGGACGATTACTAACTATGGCTACACCTTC. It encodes CASSYSGTITNYGYTF.

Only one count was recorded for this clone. The CDR3 DNA sequence: TGTGCCAGCAGCGTGGGGAACAAGAACACTGAAGCTTTCTTT. As protein: CASSVGNKNTEAFF. The chain employs TRBV9 and TRBJ1-1; D call uncertain. The germline V and J ends were trimmed by 2 bases and 1 base, with 9 bases remaining between them. Germline V gene data show CDR1 as SGDLS and CDR2 as YYNGEE. This CDR3 spans 14 amino acids.

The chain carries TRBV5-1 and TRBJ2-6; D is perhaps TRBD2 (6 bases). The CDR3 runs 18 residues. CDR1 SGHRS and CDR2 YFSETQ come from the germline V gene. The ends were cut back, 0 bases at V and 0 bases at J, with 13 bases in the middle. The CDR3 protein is CASSLVEGVFSGANVLTF. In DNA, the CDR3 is TGCGCCAGCAGCTTGGTGGAGGGAGTCTTCTCTGGGGCCAACGTCCTGACTTTC. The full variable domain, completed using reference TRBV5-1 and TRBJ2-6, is KAGVTQTPRYLIKTRGQQVTLSCSPISGHRSVSWYQQTPGQGLQFLFEYFSETQRNKGNFPGRFSGRQFSNSRSEMNVSTLELGDSALYLCASSLVEGVFSGANVLTFGAGSRLTVL.

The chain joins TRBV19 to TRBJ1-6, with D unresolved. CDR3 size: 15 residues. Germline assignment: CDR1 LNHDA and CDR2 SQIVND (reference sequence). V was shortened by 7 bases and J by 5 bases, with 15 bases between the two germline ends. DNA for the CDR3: TGTGCCAGTACGGCGAGGGATGTGGATAATTCACCCCTCCACTTT. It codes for CASTARDVDNSPLHF.

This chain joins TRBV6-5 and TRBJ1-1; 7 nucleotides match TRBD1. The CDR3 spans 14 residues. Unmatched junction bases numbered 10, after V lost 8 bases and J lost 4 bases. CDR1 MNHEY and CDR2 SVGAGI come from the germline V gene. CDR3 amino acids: CASARTGEGTEAFF. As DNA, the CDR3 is TGTGCCAGCGCAAGAACAGGGGAGGGCACTGAAGCTTTCTTT.

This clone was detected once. DNA of the CDR3: TGTGCCAGTAGTATGTCGGGAGTCACCGGGGAGCTGTTTTTT. Translating it yields CASSMSGVTGELFF. V usage is TRBV19 and J usage is TRBJ2-2; tentative D call: TRBD2 (6 bases). With 3 bases removed from V and 4 bases from J, the gap between germline ends came to 9 bases. CDR3 size: 14 residues. CDR1 is LNHDA and CDR2 is SQIVND in the germline V gene (reference sequence).

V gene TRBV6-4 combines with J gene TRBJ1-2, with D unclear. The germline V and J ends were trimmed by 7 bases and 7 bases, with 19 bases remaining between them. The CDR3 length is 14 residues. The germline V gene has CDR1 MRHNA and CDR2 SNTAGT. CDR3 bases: TGTGCCAGCAACCTGGAGGCAGGTAGCGGTGGCTACACCTTC. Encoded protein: CASNLEAGSGGYTF.

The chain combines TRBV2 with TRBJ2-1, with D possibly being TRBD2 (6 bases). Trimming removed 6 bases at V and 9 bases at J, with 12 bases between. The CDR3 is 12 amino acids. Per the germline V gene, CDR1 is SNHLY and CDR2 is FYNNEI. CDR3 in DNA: TGTGCCAGCAGGAATAGCGGCAGTGAGCAGTTCTTC. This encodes CASRNSGSEQFF.

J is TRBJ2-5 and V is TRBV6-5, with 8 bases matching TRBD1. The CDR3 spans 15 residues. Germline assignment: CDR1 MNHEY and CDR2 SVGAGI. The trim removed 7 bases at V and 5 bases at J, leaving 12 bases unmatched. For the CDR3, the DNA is TGTGCCAGCACCAAGGACAGGGCATATGTGGAGACCCAGTACTTC. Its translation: CASTKDRAYVETQYF.

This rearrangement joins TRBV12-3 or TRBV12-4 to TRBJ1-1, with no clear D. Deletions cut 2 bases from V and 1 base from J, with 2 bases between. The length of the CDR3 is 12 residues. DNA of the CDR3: TGTGCCAGCAGTTTACCGAACACTGAAGCTTTCTTT. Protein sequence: CASSLPNTEAFF.